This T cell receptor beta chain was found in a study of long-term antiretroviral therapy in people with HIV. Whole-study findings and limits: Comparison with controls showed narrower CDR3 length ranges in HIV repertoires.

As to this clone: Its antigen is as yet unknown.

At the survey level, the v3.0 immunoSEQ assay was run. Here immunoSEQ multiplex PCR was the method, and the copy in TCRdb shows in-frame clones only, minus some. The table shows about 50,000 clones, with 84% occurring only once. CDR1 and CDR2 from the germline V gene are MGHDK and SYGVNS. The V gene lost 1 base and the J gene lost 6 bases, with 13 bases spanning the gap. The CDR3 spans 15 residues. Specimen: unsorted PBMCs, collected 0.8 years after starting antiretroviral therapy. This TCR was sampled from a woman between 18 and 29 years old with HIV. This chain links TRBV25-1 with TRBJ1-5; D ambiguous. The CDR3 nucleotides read TGTGCCAGCAGTGAATTGTCGCAGGTCGGTCAGCCCCAGCATTTT. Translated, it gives CASSELSQVGQPQHF.